The 10 T cell receptor beta chains given below trace back to one sample, sequenced in a study of regulatory T cells in long-lasting Graves disease. The authors built TCR beta libraries using iRepertoire HTBI primers and Arm-PCR of CDR3 regions. Using its own MiXCR run on the multiplex PCR reads, TCRdb lists one record per CDR3 protein. This sample carries 360,000 or so distinct CDR3 sequences, around 15% of them seen once, and the ten largest clones take 20% to 25%. Time point noted: newly diagnosed GD, antithyroid drugs for less than 3 months. Extracted PBMC RNA gave rise to the TCR library. These same records also appear under a second study, on T cells in Graves' hyperthyroidism and ophthalmopathy.

Sequencing used peripheral blood mononuclear cells (PBMCs), obtained at new diagnosis, from a patient treated with antithyroid drugs. These receptor sequences come from a woman aged 18-29 years with Graves disease.

This clonotype appeared many times. The chain uses TRBV2 and TRBJ1-1; D gene ambiguous. The CDR3 has 15 amino acids. From germline, CDR1 is SNHLY and CDR2 FYNNEI. V dropped 8 bases and J dropped 3 bases, with 19 bases sitting between them. CDR3 DNA: TGTGCCAGCGGTTCGGCCCGGGGTGGGCACACTGAAGCTTTCTTT. Amino acid sequence: CASGSARGGHTEAFF. Looking up the rest from reference TRBV2 and TRBJ1-1 gives the full variable domain: EPEVTQTPSHQVTQMGQEVILRCVPISNHLYFYWYRQILGQKVEFLVSFYNNEISEKSEIFDDQFSVERPDGSNFTLKIRSTKLEDSAMYFCASGSARGGHTEAFFGQGTRLTVV.

This clonotype was picked up a small number of times. CDR3 in DNA: TGTGCCAGTATGACGGAAGCGAACACCGGGGAGCTGTTTTTT. Amino acids: CASMTEANTGELFF. The chain is built from TRBV19 and TRBJ2-2; the D is unclear. Germline V gene data show CDR1 as LNHDA and CDR2 as SQIVND (reference sequence). Trimming removed 7 bases from V and 0 bases from J, with 9 bases in between. The length of the CDR3 is 14 residues.

V usage is TRBV27 and J usage is TRBJ1-2; the match to TRBD1 covers 7 bases. Germline V gene sequence: CDR1 MNHEY, CDR2 SMNVEV (reference sequence). The J segment lost 5 bases and the V segment lost 10 bases, leaving 7 bases of the junction unmatched. The CDR3 is made up of 12 amino acids. The CDR3 sequence: CATQGGGYGYTF. The CDR3 region has the DNA TGTGCCACGCAGGGGGGTGGATATGGCTACACCTTC.

This clonotype showed up many times. A junction end diverges from the germline sequence, so it may reflect a read error. The J gene is TRBJ1-1, the V gene TRBV5-1; 9 positions match TRBD1. CDR3 length equals 14 residues. Germline V CDR1 and CDR2: SGHRS, YFSETQ. CDR3: CASSLHGQGLEAFF. The CDR3 region has the DNA TGTGCCAGCAGCTTGCACGGACAGGGGTTGGAAGCTTTCTTT.

This clonotype appeared many times. The chain uses TRBV28 and TRBJ1-2, with 7 bases identical to TRBD1. V lost 6 bases, J lost 0 bases, and 7 bases stayed unmatched. CDR1 is MDHEN, CDR2 SYDVKM, per germline. This CDR3 is built from 15 residues. This CDR3 is CASRIQGVSNYGYTF. CDR3 coding DNA: TGTGCCAGCAGGATTCAGGGGGTTTCTAACTATGGCTACACCTTC.

There are many counts of this clonotype. V gene TRBV18 combines with J gene TRBJ1-1; tentative D call: TRBD1 (6 bases). The CDR3 sequence is 16 residues long. V lost 5 bases, J lost 0 bases, and 16 bases lay in between. CDR1 is KGHSH, CDR2 LQKENI, per germline. The CDR3 bases are TGTGCCAGCTCAACCTCTGTAGGGGGGATGAACACTGAAGCTTTCTTT. Translated: CASSTSVGGMNTEAFF.

The sample holds a few counts of this clonotype. J is TRBJ2-2 and V is TRBV12-3 or TRBV12-4; weak D call: TRBD1 (6 bases). This CDR3 contains 16 residues. The V end was cut by 1 base, the J end by 4 bases, with 13 bases between. The CDR3 bases are TGTGCCAGCAGTTTAGTAGGACAGTCCGGCACCGGGGAGCTGTTTTTT. It specifies CASSLVGQSGTGELFF.

This clonotype was counted ten times or more. The chain has TRBV3-1 and TRBJ1-1; possibly TRBD1 for D (6 bases). The germline V gene has CDR1 LGHDT and CDR2 YNNKEL (reference sequence). Trimming took off 2 bases at V and 2 bases at J, with 12 bases between the two ends. The CDR3 is 15 residues long. CDR3 in DNA: TGTGCCAGCAGCCAACTCGGGGGCCCAAACACTGAAGCTTTCTTT. It codes for CASSQLGGPNTEAFF.

This clonotype was seen at least ten times. The chain couples TRBV7-9 to TRBJ1-1; a possible D gene is TRBD1 (5 bases). Per germline, CDR1 SEHNR and CDR2 FQNEAQ (reference sequence). The V end was cut by 5 bases, the J end by 3 bases, with 10 bases between. The CDR3 loop spans 13 amino acids. The CDR3 sequence is CASSPRGDTEAFF. The DNA of the CDR3 is TGTGCCAGCAGCCCCCGGGGGGACACTGAAGCTTTCTTT.

This chain links TRBV30 with TRBJ1-5, with TRBD1 identical over 9 bases. The CDR3 runs 14 residues. Germline CDR1 reads GTSNPN; CDR2 reads SVGIG (reference sequence). Trimming took 2 bases from V and 6 from J; bases not matched to a gene: 5. DNA for the CDR3: TGTGCCTGGAGTAGGGGGACAGGGATTCAGCCCCAGCATTTT. It translates to CAWSRGTGIQPQHF.